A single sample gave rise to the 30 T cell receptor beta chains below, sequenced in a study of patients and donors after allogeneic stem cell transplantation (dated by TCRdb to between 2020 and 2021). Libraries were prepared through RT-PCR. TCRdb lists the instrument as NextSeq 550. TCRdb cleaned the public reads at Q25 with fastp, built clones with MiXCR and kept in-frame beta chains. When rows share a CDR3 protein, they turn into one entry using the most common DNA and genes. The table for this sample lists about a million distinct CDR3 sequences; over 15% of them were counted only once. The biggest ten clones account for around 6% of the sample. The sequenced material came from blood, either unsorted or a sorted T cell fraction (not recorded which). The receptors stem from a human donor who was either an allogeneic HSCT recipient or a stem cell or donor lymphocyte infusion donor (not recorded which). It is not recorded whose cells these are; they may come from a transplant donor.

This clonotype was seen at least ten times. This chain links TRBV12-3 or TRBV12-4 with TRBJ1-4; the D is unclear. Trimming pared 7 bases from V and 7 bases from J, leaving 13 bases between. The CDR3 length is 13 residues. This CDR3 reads CASNPRWGEKLFF. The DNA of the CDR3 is TGTGCCAGCAACCCGCGATGGGGTGAAAAACTGTTTTTT.

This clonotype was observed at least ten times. The CDR3 reads CASSLSRSPLHF. CDR3 DNA sequence: TGTGCCAGCAGTTTGTCGCGGTCACCCCTCCACTTT. V is TRBV12-3 or TRBV12-4 and J is TRBJ1-6, with D uncertain. This CDR3 spans 12 amino acids. With 3 bases removed from V and 10 bases from J, the gap between germline ends came to 7 bases.

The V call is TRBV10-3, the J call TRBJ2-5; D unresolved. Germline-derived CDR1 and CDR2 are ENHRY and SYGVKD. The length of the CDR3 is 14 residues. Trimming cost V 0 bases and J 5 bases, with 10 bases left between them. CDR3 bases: TGTGCCATCAGTGAGTCGATGGTTAGGGAGACCCAGTACTTC. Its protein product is CAISESMVRETQYF.

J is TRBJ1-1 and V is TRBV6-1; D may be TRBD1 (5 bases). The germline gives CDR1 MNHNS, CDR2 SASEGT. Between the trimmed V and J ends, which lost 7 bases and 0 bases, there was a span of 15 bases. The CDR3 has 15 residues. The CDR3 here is CASNLGMGLNTEAFF. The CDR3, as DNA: TGTGCCAGCAACCTCGGTATGGGGCTGAACACTGAAGCTTTCTTT.

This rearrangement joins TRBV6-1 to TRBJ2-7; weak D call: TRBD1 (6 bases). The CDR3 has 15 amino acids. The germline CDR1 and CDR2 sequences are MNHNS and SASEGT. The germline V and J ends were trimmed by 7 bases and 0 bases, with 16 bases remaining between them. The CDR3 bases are TGTGCCAGCATTAGAAGGACAGTCGTCTCCTACGAGCAGTACTTC. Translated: CASIRRTVVSYEQYF.

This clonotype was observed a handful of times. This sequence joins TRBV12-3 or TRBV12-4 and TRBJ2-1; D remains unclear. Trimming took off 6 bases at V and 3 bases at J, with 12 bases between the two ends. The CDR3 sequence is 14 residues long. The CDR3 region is CASSPLLVYNEQFF. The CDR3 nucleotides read TGTGCCAGCAGCCCCCTCCTAGTCTACAATGAGCAGTTCTTC.

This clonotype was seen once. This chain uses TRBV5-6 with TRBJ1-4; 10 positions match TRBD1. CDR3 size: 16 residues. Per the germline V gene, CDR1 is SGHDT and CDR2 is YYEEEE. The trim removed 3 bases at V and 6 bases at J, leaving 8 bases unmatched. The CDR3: CASSSPAGTGDEKLFF. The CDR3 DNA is TGTGCCAGCAGCTCTCCAGCCGGGACAGGGGATGAAAAACTGTTTTTT.

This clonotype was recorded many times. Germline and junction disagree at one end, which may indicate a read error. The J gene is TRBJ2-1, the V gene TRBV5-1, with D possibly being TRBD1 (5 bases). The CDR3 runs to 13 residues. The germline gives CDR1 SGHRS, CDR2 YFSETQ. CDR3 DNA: TGTGCCAGCAGTTTAGTTAGGGGCAATGAGCAGTTCTTC. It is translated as CASSLVRGNEQFF. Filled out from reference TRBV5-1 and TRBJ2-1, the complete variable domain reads KAGVTQTPRYLIKTRGQQVTLSCSPISGHRSVSWYQQTPGQGLQFLFEYFSETQRNKGNFPGRFSGRQFSNSRSEMNVSTLELGDSALYLCASSLVRGNEQFFGPGTRLTVL.

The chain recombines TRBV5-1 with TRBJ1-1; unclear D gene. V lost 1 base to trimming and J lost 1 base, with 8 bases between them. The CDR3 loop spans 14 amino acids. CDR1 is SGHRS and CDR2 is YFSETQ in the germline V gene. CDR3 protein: CASSLYSENTEAFF. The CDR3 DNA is TGCGCCAGCAGCTTGTATTCAGAGAACACTGAAGCTTTCTTT.

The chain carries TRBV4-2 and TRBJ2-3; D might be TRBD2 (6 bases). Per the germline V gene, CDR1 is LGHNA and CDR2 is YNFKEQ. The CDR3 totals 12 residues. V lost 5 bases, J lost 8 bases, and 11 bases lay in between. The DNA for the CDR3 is TGTGCCAGCAGCTACTTCGGGGGTACGCAGTATTTT. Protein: CASSYFGGTQYF.

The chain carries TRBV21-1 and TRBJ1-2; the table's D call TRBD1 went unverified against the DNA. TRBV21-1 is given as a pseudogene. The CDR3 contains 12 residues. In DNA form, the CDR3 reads TGTGCCAGCCCCCGCAGGGCTCGTGGCTACACCTTC. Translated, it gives CASPRRARGYTF.

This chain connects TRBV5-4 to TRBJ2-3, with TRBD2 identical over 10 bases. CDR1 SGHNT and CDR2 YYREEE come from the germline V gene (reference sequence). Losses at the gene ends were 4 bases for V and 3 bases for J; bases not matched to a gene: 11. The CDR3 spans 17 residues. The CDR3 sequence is CASSPVDLAGATDTQYF. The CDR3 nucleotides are TGTGCCAGCAGCCCAGTGGATCTAGCGGGGGCAACAGATACGCAGTATTTT.

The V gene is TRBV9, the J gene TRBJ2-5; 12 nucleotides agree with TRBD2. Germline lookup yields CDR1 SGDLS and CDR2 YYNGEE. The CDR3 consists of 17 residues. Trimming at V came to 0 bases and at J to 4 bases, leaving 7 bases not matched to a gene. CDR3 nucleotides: TGTGCCAGCAGCGTAGAAGCTAGCGGGAGGGCCGGAGAGACCCAGTACTTC. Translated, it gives CASSVEASGRAGETQYF.

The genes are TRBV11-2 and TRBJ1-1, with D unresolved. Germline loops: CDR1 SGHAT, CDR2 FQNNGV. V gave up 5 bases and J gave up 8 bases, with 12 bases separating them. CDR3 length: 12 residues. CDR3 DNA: TGTGCCAGCAGCGAGACGAGGGTAGAAGCTTTCTTT. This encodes CASSETRVEAFF.

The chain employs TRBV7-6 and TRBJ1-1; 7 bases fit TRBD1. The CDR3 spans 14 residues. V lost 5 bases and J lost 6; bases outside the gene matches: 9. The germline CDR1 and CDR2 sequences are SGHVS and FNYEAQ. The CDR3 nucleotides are TGTGCCAGCAGCACCCACAGGGGAGAGCCTGAAGCTTTCTTT. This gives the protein CASSTHRGEPEAFF.

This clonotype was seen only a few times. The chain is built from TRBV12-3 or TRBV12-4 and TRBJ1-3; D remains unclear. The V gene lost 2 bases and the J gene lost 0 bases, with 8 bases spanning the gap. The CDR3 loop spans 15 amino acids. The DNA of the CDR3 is TGTGCCAGCAGTTTAAATTTACTCTCTGGAAACACCATATATTTT. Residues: CASSLNLLSGNTIYF.

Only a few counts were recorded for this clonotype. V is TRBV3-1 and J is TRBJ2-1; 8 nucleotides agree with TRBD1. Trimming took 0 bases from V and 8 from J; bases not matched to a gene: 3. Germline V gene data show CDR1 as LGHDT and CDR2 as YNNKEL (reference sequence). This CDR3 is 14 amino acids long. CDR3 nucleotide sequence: TGTGCCAGCAGCCAAGACAGGGGGCGGCATGAGCAGTTCTTC. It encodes CASSQDRGRHEQFF.

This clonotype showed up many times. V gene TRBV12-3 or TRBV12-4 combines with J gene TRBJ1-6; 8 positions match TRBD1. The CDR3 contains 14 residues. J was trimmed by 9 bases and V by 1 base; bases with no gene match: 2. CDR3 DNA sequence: TGTGCCAGCAGTTTAGGACAGGGGAGTTCACCCCTCCACTTT. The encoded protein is CASSLGQGSSPLHF.

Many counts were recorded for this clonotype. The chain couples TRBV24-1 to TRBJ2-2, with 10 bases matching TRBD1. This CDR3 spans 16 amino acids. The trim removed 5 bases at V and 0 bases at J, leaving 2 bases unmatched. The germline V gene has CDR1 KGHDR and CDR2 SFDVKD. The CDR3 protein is CATSGGQGPNTGELFF. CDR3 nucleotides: TGTGCCACCAGTGGGGGACAGGGGCCGAACACCGGGGAGCTGTTTTTT.

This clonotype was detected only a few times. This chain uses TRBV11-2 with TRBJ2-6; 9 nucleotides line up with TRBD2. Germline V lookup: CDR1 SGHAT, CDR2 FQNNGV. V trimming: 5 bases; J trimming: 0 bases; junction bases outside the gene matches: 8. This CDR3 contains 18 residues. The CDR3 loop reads CASSPRGGRASGANVLTF. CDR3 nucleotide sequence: TGTGCCAGCAGCCCAAGGGGCGGGAGGGCCTCTGGGGCCAACGTCCTGACTTTC. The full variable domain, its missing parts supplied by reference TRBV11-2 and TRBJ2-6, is EAGVAQSPRYKIIEKRQSVAFWCNPISGHATLYWYQQILGQGPKLLIQFQNNGVVDDSQLPKDRFSAERLKGVDSTLKIQPAKLEDSAVYLCASSPRGGRASGANVLTFGAGSRLTVL.

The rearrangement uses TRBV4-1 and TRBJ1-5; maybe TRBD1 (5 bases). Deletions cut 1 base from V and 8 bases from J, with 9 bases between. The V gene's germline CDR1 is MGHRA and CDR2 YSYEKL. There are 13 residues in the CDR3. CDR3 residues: CASSQVLGEPQHF. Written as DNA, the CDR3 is TGCGCCAGCAGCCAAGTCTTGGGGGAGCCCCAGCATTTT.

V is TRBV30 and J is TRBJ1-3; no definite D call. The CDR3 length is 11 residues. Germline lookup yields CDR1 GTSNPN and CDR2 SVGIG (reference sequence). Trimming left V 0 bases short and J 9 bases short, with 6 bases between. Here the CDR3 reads CAWSVPGTIYF. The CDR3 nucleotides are TGTGCCTGGAGTGTACCGGGCACCATATATTTT.

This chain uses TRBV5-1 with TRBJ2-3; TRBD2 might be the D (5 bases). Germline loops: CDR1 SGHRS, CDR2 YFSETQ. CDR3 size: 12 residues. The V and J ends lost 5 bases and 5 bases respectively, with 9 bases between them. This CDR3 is CASRPGKDTQYF. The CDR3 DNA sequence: TGCGCCAGCAGGCCGGGGAAAGATACGCAGTATTTT.

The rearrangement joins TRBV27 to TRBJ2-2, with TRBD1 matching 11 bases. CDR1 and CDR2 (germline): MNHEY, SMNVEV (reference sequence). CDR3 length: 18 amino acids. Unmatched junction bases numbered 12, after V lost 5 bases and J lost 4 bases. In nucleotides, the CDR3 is TGTGCCAGCAGTGTTAGACCCCGGACAGGGGGCGGCACCGGGGAGCTGTTTTTT. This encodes CASSVRPRTGGGTGELFF.

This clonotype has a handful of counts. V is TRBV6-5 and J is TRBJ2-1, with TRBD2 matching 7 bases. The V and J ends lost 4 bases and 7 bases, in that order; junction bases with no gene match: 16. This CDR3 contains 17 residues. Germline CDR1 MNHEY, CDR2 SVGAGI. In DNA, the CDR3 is TGTGCCAGCAGTTTCACCGGGACTACCCTTTCGGGGAATGAGCAGTTCTTC. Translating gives CASSFTGTTLSGNEQFF.

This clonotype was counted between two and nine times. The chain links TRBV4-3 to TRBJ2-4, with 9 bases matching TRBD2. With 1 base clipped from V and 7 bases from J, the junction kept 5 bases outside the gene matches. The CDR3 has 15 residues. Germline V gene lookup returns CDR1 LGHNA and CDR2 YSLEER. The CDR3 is CASSQVPLAGNIQYF. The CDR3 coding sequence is TGCGCCAGCAGCCAAGTCCCCCTAGCGGGGAACATTCAGTACTTC.

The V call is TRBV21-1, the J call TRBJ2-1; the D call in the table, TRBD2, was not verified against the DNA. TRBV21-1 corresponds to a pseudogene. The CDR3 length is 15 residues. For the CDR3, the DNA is TGTGCCAGCAGCCCCGGGACTAGGGGTTTCGGTGAGCAGTTCTTC. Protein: CASSPGTRGFGEQFF.

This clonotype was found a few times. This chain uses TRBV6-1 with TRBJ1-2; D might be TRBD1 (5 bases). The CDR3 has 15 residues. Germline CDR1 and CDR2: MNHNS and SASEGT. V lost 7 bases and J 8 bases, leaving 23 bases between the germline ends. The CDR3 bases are TGTGCCAGCATTAGAACCCAGGGAGCCTTTCGGGGCTACACCTTC. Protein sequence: CASIRTQGAFRGYTF.

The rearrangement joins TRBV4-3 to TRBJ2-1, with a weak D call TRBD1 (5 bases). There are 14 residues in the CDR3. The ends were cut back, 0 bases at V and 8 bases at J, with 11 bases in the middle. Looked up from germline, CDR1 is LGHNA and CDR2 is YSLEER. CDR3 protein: CASSQDWTRDEQFF. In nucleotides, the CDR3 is TGCGCCAGCAGCCAAGATTGGACACGGGATGAGCAGTTCTTC.

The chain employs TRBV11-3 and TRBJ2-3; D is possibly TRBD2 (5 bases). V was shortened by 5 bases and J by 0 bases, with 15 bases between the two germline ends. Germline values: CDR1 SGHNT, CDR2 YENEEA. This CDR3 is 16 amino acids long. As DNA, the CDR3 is TGTGCCAGCAGCCCCTCCGAGGGAGCCAGCACAGATACGCAGTATTTT. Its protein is CASSPSEGASTDTQYF. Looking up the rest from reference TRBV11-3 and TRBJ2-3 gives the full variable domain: EAGVVQSPRYKIIEKKQPVAFWCNPISGHNTLYWYLQNLGQGPELLIRYENEEAVDDSQLPKDRFSAERLKGVDSTLKIQPAELGDSAVYLCASSPSEGASTDTQYFGPGTRLTVL.